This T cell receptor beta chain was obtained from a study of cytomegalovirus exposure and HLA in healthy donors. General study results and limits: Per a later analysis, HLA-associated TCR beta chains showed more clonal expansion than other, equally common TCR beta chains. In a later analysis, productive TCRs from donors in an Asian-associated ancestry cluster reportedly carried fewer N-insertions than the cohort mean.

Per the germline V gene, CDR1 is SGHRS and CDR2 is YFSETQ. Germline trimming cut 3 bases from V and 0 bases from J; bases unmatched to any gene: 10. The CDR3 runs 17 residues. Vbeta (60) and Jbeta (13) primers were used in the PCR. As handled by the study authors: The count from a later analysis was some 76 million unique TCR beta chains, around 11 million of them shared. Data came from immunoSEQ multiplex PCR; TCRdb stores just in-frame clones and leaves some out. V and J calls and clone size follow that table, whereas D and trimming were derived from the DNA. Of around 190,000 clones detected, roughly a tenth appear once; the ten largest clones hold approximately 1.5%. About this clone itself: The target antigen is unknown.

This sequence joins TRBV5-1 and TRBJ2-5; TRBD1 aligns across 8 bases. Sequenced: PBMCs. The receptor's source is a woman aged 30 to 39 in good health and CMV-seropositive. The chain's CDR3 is CASSSSPGGPYQETQYF. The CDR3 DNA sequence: TGCGCCAGCAGCTCATCCCCAGGGGGCCCTTACCAAGAGACCCAGTACTTC.